The 20 T cell receptor beta chains listed next were all sequenced from one sample in a study of prognosis after radiotherapy for stage I lung cancer (dated by TCRdb to the early 2020s). These reads were obtained on an Illumina HiSeq 3000. Two rounds of multiplex PCR on genomic DNA were used to amplify the TCR beta CDR3 region. The first PCR round used primers specific to each TRBV and TRBJ gene, and the primer sequences were filed in Chinese patent CN105087789A. TCRdb reprocessed the public reads (quality trimming at Q25 with fastp, clone calling with MiXCR) and kept in-frame beta chains. Entries are consolidated by CDR3 protein sequence, retaining the most common genes and DNA. The sample contains 25,000 to 35,000 distinct CDR3 sequences, under 60% of them found a single time. The ten largest account for around 14% of the sample. The specimen was PBMCs, collected before or after stereotactic body radiation therapy (not recorded which). The receptors derive from a donor aged 50 or older with non-small cell lung cancer.

This clonotype was seen repeatedly, ten times or more. This chain links TRBV24-1 with TRBJ1-1; 9 bases are a match to TRBD1. The V gene end was trimmed by 9 bases and the J gene end by 1 base; junction bases not matched to a gene: 5. The CDR3 has 14 amino acids. Germline assignment: CDR1 KGHDR and CDR2 SFDVKD. The CDR3 DNA reads TGTGCCACCCTAGACAGGGGGGCGAACACTGAAGCTTTCTTT. Protein sequence: CATLDRGANTEAFF.

This clonotype appeared many times. The gene calls are TRBV24-1 and TRBJ2-3; 11 bases agree with TRBD2. Trimming removed 1 base from V and 0 bases from J; junction bases left unmatched: 2. CDR1 and CDR2 (germline): KGHDR, SFDVKD. This CDR3 has 17 residues. The CDR3 sequence is CATSDFLAGGSTDTQYF. Written as DNA, the CDR3 is TGTGCCACCAGTGATTTTTTAGCGGGAGGGAGCACAGATACGCAGTATTTT.

This clonotype has a single count. A read error may account for a junction end that differs from germline. This rearrangement joins TRBV11-1 to TRBJ2-1, with 7 bases identical to TRBD2. The CDR3 spans 15 residues. Germline loops: CDR1 SGHAT, CDR2 FQDESV (reference sequence). This chain's CDR3 is CTSSFGTIVFNEQFF. As DNA, the CDR3 is TGTACCAGCAGCTTTGGGACTATCGTATTCAATGAGCAGTTCTTC.

In its sample, this clonotype is medium-sized. The chain recombines TRBV6-4 with TRBJ1-2; TRBD1 aligns across 9 bases. CDR3 length equals 14 residues. CDR1 MRHNA and CDR2 SNTAGT come from the germline V gene. Trimming took 6 bases from V and 4 from J; bases not matched to a gene: 6. The CDR3 nucleotides read TGTGCCAGCAGGGCTACAGGGGGCGCCTATGGCTACACCTTC. Protein: CASRATGGAYGYTF.

The chain uses TRBV7-2 and TRBJ1-2, with a weak D call TRBD1 (5 bases). The CDR3 sequence is 16 residues long. V lost 7 bases and J lost 8, with 26 bases in between. In germline, CDR1 is SGHTA, CDR2 FQGNSA. The CDR3 nucleotides read TGTGCCAGCACCCTGACCCGCGGGGGAGTGGTCTACGGCTACACCTTC. This codes for CASTLTRGGVVYGYTF.

The rearrangement joins TRBV6-1 to TRBJ2-2, with 7 bases lining up with TRBD2. The germline V gene encodes CDR1 MNHNS and CDR2 SASEGT. The J segment lost 5 bases and the V segment lost 7 bases, leaving 16 bases of the junction unmatched. The CDR3 sequence is 17 residues long. The CDR3 nucleotides read TGTGCCAGCATGCCTAAAAGGACTATCGGGGGGACCGGGGAGCTGTTTTTT. This codes for CASMPKRTIGGTGELFF.

Details on this clonotype: One end of the junction does not line up with germline, which may come from a read error. The chain recombines TRBV19 with TRBJ1-5; tentative D call: TRBD1 (5 bases). The CDR3 has 16 amino acids. Germline V gene sequence: CDR1 LNHDA, CDR2 SQIVND (reference sequence). Written as DNA, the CDR3 is TGTGCCAGTAACCCCGATGGGGGGAGACGCAATCAGCCCCAGCATTTC. Translated: CASNPDGGRRNQPQHF.

This clonotype was seen repeatedly, ten times or more. The chain joins TRBV13 to TRBJ2-3, with 8 nucleotides matching TRBD2. The length of the CDR3 is 15 residues. J was trimmed by 6 bases and V by 2 bases; bases with no gene match: 7. Germline CDR1 reads PRHDT; CDR2 reads FYEKMQ (reference sequence). CDR3 sequence (DNA): TGTGCCAGCAGCTTAAGGCGGGGGGCCTCTGATACGCAGTATTTT. Protein product: CASSLRRGASDTQYF.

About this clonotype: One junction end disagrees with the germline gene, perhaps due to a read error. V gene TRBV6-5 combines with J gene TRBJ1-1; 11 nucleotides match TRBD1. The germline V gene has CDR1 MNHEY and CDR2 SVGAGI. CDR3 length: 20 residues. CDR3 sequence: CASSLSFLTWTGGGITEAFF. DNA of the CDR3: TGTGCCAGTAGTTTATCGTTTTTGACCTGGACAGGGGGCGGAATCACTGAAGCTTTCTTT.

The table lists this clonotype with many counts. The CDR3 is CASGVSSGNTIYF. The CDR3 DNA reads as TGTGCCTCCGGGGTCAGCTCTGGAAACACCATATATTTT. The rearrangement uses TRBV2 and TRBJ1-3; D gene ambiguous. CDR3 length: 13 residues. Germline loops: CDR1 SNHLY, CDR2 FYNNEI. Trimming stripped 11 bases from V and 0 bases from J, with 11 bases between.

This clonotype was seen at least ten times. The V gene is TRBV6-1, the J gene TRBJ1-1; TRBD1 aligns across 9 bases. V shed 5 bases and J 9 bases; nucleotides not matched to a gene: 4. Per germline, CDR1 MNHNS and CDR2 SASEGT. The CDR3 runs 12 residues. The CDR3 region has the DNA TGTGCCAGCAGTAGGGGACAGGGCCAAGCTTTCTTT. Protein product: CASSRGQGQAFF.

The V and J genes are TRBV11-2 and TRBJ2-1, with TRBD2 matching over 13 bases. V was pared by 5 bases and J by 7 bases, with 5 bases of the junction left unmatched. The CDR3 sequence is 15 residues long. Per germline, CDR1 SGHAT and CDR2 FQNNGV. The DNA for the CDR3 is TGTGCCAGCAGCGCCGGGACTAGCGGGAATAATGAGCAGTTCTTC. This encodes CASSAGTSGNNEQFF.

This clonotype appeared many times. This chain links TRBV7-2 with TRBJ2-3; D gene uncertain. The CDR3 length is 13 residues. Germline values: CDR1 SGHTA, CDR2 FQGNSA. The ends were cut back, 2 bases at V and 4 bases at J, with 7 bases in the middle. The chain's CDR3 is CASSLSRPDTQYF. The CDR3 DNA follows: TGTGCCAGCAGCTTATCCCGTCCAGATACGCAGTATTTT.

This clonotype was counted at least ten times. The V gene is TRBV4-2, the J gene TRBJ1-5; D not resolved. Germline assignment: CDR1 LGHNA and CDR2 YNFKEQ. V shed 5 bases and J shed 0 bases, with 11 bases lying between them. This CDR3 is 15 amino acids long. CDR3 nucleotides: TGTGCCAGCAGCACTAAGTGGGATAGCAATCAGCCCCAGCATTTT. Translating it yields CASSTKWDSNQPQHF.

Turning to this clonotype: This likely traces to a read error, being one base from a far larger clone. V is TRBV27 and J is TRBJ2-7; D gene uncertain. The CDR3 length is 13 residues. Germline V lookup: CDR1 MNHEY, CDR2 SMNVEV (reference sequence). The CDR3 nucleotides read TGTGCCAGCAGCGACGTAGGAACCTACGATCAGTACTTC. Its protein product is CASSDVGTYDQYF.

This clonotype was counted ten times or more. The V gene is TRBV20-1, the J gene TRBJ2-3, with D perhaps being TRBD1 or TRBD2 (5 bases each). Germline assignment: CDR1 DFQATT and CDR2 SNEGSKA (reference sequence). The CDR3 loop spans 15 amino acids. Trimming removed 1 base at V and 3 bases at J, with 14 bases between. The CDR3 coding sequence is TGCAGTGCTAGAGGAGGGGCTGCTTCTACAGATACGCAGTATTTT. As protein: CSARGGAASTDTQYF.

This clonotype has ten or more counts. The chain has TRBV6-2 or TRBV6-3 and TRBJ1-5; tentatively, D is TRBD1 (5 bases). The V end lost 6 bases, the J end lost 1 base, and 10 bases lay between the germline ends. The length of the CDR3 is 14 residues. Germline CDR1 and CDR2: MNHEY and SVGEGT. In DNA, the CDR3 is TGTGCCAGCAGATTGACAGCGAGCAATCAGCCCCAGCATTTT. Protein: CASRLTASNQPQHF.

Comment on this clonotype: Only one base separates this from a far larger clonotype, so it likely reflects a read error. The chain's CDR3 is CASSIMTSSKPQHF. DNA of the CDR3: TGTGCCAGTAGTATTATGACTTCATCGAAGCCCCAGCATTTT. This sequence joins TRBV9 and TRBJ1-5, with no clear D. The CDR3 is 14 residues long. Deletions cut 8 bases from V and 8 bases from J, with 20 bases between. Per germline, CDR1 SGDLS and CDR2 YYNGEE.

On this clonotype: With a much larger clone just one base away, this may be a read error. The chain links TRBV20-1 to TRBJ2-3, with TRBD2 matching over 9 bases. CDR1 is DFQATT and CDR2 is SNEGSKA in the germline V gene (reference sequence). This CDR3 has 15 residues. CDR3 protein: CSARVASGAEDTQYF. CDR3 sequence (DNA): TGCAGTGCCAGAGTTGCTAGCGGGGCTGAAGATACGCAGTATTTT.

This chain uses TRBV14 with TRBJ2-2, with D perhaps being TRBD1 or TRBD2 (6 bases each). Looked up from germline, CDR1 is SGHDN and CDR2 is FVKESK. There are 17 residues in the CDR3. Trimming shortened V by 0 bases and J by 9 bases, and 20 bases separated the two germline ends. CDR3 sequence (DNA): TGTGCCAGCAGCCAAGATCGGGGGCGGTTCAACACTTGGGAGCTGTTTTTT. Protein sequence: CASSQDRGRFNTWELFF.